This T cell receptor (beta chain) comes out of a study of cytomegalovirus exposure and HLA in healthy donors. Study observations and caveats: While the bulk of TCR sequences proved rare, some public TCRs turned up in many donors.

This clone has only a few counts. Its antigen is not identified. The CDR3 contains 11 residues. Trimming shortened V by 6 bases and J by 7 bases, and 9 bases separated the two germline ends. Germline V gene lookup returns CDR1 SNHLY and CDR2 FYNNEI. Primers included in the PCR were 60 Vbeta and 13 Jbeta primers. Here immunoSEQ multiplex PCR was the method, and the copy in TCRdb shows in-frame clones only, minus some. Of about 160,000 clones in the sample, about 75% were seen once. The clonotype was recovered from a female donor in good health and CMV-seronegative. This rearrangement joins TRBV2 to TRBJ1-1; D is undetermined. Sequencing used PBMCs. CDR3 in amino acids: CASSFEHEAFF. CDR3 DNA: TGTGCCAGCAGCTTCGAGCATGAAGCTTTCTTT.